The 20 T cell receptor beta chains listed next were all sequenced from one sample in a study of response to subunit inactivated influenza vaccine. MiXCR was run by TCRdb on the RT-PCR reads, yielding one entry per CDR3 protein. The sample lists around 500,000 distinct CDR3 sequences; roughly 9.8% were seen once. Sequences were derived from PBMCs from blood, sampled 40 to 50 days after vaccination. The receptor source for this set is a man aged 50-60 years who received an inactivated influenza vaccine.

This clonotype was seen only a few times. The chain recombines TRBV11-2 with TRBJ2-7; D call uncertain. Trimming cost V 5 bases and J 3 bases, with 20 bases left between them. Germline V gene data show CDR1 as SGHAT and CDR2 as FQNNGV. CDR3 length equals 16 residues. Here the CDR3 reads CASSHYTLTGYYEQYF. CDR3 nucleotides: TGTGCCAGCAGCCATTACACCCTTACGGGCTACTACGAGCAGTACTTC.

This rearrangement joins TRBV3-1 to TRBJ2-5; TRBD2 agrees at 8 bases. CDR1 is LGHDT and CDR2 is YNNKEL in the germline V gene (reference sequence). This CDR3 spans 15 amino acids. V was clipped by 3 bases and J by 3 bases; unmatched bases: 6. The CDR3 DNA sequence: TGTGCCAGCAGCCACGAAAGTAGCGGGAAAGAGACCCAGTACTTC. As protein: CASSHESSGKETQYF.

The chain is built from TRBV2 and TRBJ1-2; D is undetermined. This CDR3 region has 15 residues. Trimming stripped 6 bases from V and 4 bases from J, with 18 bases between. Looked up from germline, CDR1 is SNHLY and CDR2 is FYNNEI. CDR3 sequence: CASRPPVGSIYGYTF. CDR3 coding DNA: TGTGCCAGCAGGCCCCCGGTTGGCAGCATCTATGGCTACACCTTC.

The J gene is TRBJ2-1, the V gene TRBV2, with 15 bases matching TRBD2. Trimming cost V 6 bases and J 0 bases; bases outside gene matches: 6. The CDR3 consists of 18 residues. Germline CDR1 and CDR2: SNHLY and FYNNEI. CDR3 DNA: TGTGCCAGCAGCCTGGGACTAGCGGGAGGCTTCTCCTACAATGAGCAGTTCTTC. Residues: CASSLGLAGGFSYNEQFF.

The chain joins TRBV5-1 to TRBJ2-4, with D perhaps assigned TRBD1 or TRBD2 (6 bases each). The CDR3 spans 15 residues. The V and J ends lost 0 bases and 0 bases respectively, with 7 bases between them. The germline V gene has CDR1 SGHRS and CDR2 YFSETQ. The CDR3 loop is CASSLEGGAKNIQYF. The CDR3 nucleotides read TGCGCCAGCAGCTTGGAGGGGGGAGCCAAAAACATTCAGTACTTC.

This clonotype was seen only a few times. The rearrangement joins TRBV5-1 to TRBJ2-6; 7 nucleotides align to TRBD1. The CDR3 extends over 15 amino acids. V shed 7 bases and J 2 bases; nucleotides not matched to a gene: 6. Germline values: CDR1 SGHRS, CDR2 YFSETQ. The CDR3 region is CASGKDRTGANVLTF. The CDR3 DNA is TGCGCCAGCGGAAAGGACAGGACTGGGGCCAACGTCCTGACTTTC.

Ten or more counts support this clonotype. The genes are TRBV15 and TRBJ2-1; tentatively, D is TRBD1 or TRBD2 (5 bases each). The CDR3 totals 14 residues. V shed 1 base and J shed 4 bases, with 8 bases lying between them. Germline loops: CDR1 LNHNV, CDR2 YYDKDF (reference sequence). The DNA of the CDR3 is TGTGCCACCAGCAGAGGTTGGGGGTACAATGAGCAGTTCTTC. This encodes CATSRGWGYNEQFF.

This clonotype was seen a few times. V is TRBV7-9 and J is TRBJ1-2; D is perhaps TRBD1 (6 bases). Trimming took off 2 bases at V and 6 bases at J, with 13 bases between the two ends. CDR3 size: 14 residues. The V gene's germline CDR1 is SEHNR and CDR2 FQNEAQ (reference sequence). CDR3 in amino acids: CASSLSLSGDGYTF. CDR3 nucleotide sequence: TGTGCCAGCAGCTTAAGTTTGTCAGGGGATGGCTACACCTTC.

This CDR3 is CASGGGPTDTQYF. The CDR3, as DNA: TGTGCCAGCGGAGGGGGTCCCACAGATACGCAGTATTTT. J is TRBJ2-3 and V is TRBV28; the D gene could be TRBD1 or TRBD2 (6 bases each). The CDR3 consists of 13 residues. The V gene's germline CDR1 is MDHEN and CDR2 SYDVKM. The V end lost 8 bases, the J end lost 2 bases, and 11 bases lay between the germline ends.

This clonotype was detected a few times. V and J are TRBV7-9 and TRBJ1-1, with D uncertain. This CDR3 has 13 amino acids. V lost 4 bases to trimming and J lost 11 bases, with 17 bases between them. From germline, CDR1 is SEHNR and CDR2 FQNEAQ (reference sequence). CDR3 region: CASSSQLEVGAFF. DNA for the CDR3: TGTGCCAGCAGCTCGCAACTTGAGGTGGGGGCTTTCTTT.

The chain joins TRBV7-2 to TRBJ2-7; the D gene is possibly TRBD2 (5 bases). The CDR3 is made up of 15 amino acids. From germline, CDR1 is SGHTA and CDR2 FQGNSA. The germline V and J ends were trimmed by 5 bases and 3 bases, with 17 bases remaining between them. The CDR3 region has the DNA TGTGCCAGCAGCCCTCAGGTCCGCCGGGGCTACGAGCAGTACTTC. Residues: CASSPQVRRGYEQYF. Drawing the rest from reference TRBV7-2 and TRBJ2-7, the complete variable domain is GAGVSQSPSNKVTEKGKDVELRCDPISGHTALYWYRQSLGQGLEFLIYFQGNSAPDKSGLPSDRFSAERTGGSVSTLTIQRTQQEDSAVYLCASSPQVRRGYEQYFGPGTRLTVT.

DNA for the CDR3: TGTGCCAGCAGAAGGACGGAATCCTACGAGCAGTACTTC. Protein product: CASRRTESYEQYF. The V and J genes are TRBV6-1 and TRBJ2-7; D is undetermined. Germline loops: CDR1 MNHNS, CDR2 SASEGT. CDR3 size: 13 residues. Trimming left V 6 bases short and J 1 base short, with 10 bases between.

The V call is TRBV9, the J call TRBJ2-6, with D possibly being TRBD2 (5 bases). The CDR3 has 16 amino acids. Germline assignment: CDR1 SGDLS and CDR2 YYNGEE. The ends were cut back, 1 base at V and 0 bases at J, with 8 bases in the middle. The CDR3 here is CASSVWGDSGANVLTF. The CDR3 DNA reads TGTGCCAGCAGCGTATGGGGAGACTCTGGGGCCAACGTCCTGACTTTC.

This clonotype was detected many times. The gene calls are TRBV9 and TRBJ2-2; 12 nucleotides align to TRBD1. The V gene end was trimmed by 2 bases and the J gene end by 10 bases; junction bases not matched to a gene: 9. CDR1 SGDLS and CDR2 YYNGEE come from the germline V gene. This CDR3 has 16 amino acids. This CDR3 is CASSVGPGQGAVELFF. The CDR3 nucleotides are TGTGCCAGCAGCGTGGGGCCGGGACAGGGGGCTGTGGAGCTGTTTTTT.

Here the CDR3 reads CASSPLSGRPDTQYF. CDR3 DNA sequence: TGTGCCAGCTCACCATTAAGCGGAAGGCCAGATACGCAGTATTTT. The chain uses TRBV18 and TRBJ2-3; D may be TRBD2 (5 bases). The germline CDR1 and CDR2 sequences are KGHSH and LQKENI. The CDR3 covers 15 residues. Trimming stripped 2 bases from V and 4 bases from J, with 13 bases between. The full variable domain, rest sourced from reference TRBV18 and TRBJ2-3, is NAGVMQNPRHLVRRRGQEARLRCSPMKGHSHVYWYRQLPEEGLKFMVYLQKENIIDESGMPKERFSAEFPKEGPSILRIQQVVRGDSAAYFCASSPLSGRPDTQYFGPGTRLTVL.

In this sample, this clonotype turned up a few times. V usage is TRBV18 and J usage is TRBJ2-3; the D is unclear. The length of the CDR3 is 16 residues. Germline CDR1 KGHSH, CDR2 LQKENI. V lost 4 bases and J lost 0, with 14 bases in between. The CDR3 sequence: CASSLLPGSSTDTQYF. Here the CDR3 DNA reads TGTGCCAGCTCACTATTGCCGGGCTCTAGCACAGATACGCAGTATTTT.

This clonotype was picked up many times. This chain links TRBV7-3 with TRBJ2-1, with TRBD2 matching 8 bases. The germline gives CDR1 SGHTA, CDR2 FQGTGA. Trimming at V came to 2 bases and at J to 8 bases, leaving 5 bases not matched to a gene. CDR3 length: 14 amino acids. CDR3 sequence (DNA): TGTGCCAGCAGCTTAGCGGGAGGAAGCGATGAGCAGTTCTTC. It translates to CASSLAGGSDEQFF. The full variable domain, completed using reference TRBV7-3 and TRBJ2-1, is GAGVSQTPSNKVTEKGKYVELRCDPISGHTALYWYRQSLGQGPEFLIYFQGTGAADDSGLPNDRFFAVRPEGSVSTLKIQRTERGDSAVYLCASSLAGGSDEQFFGPGTRLTVL.

V gene TRBV20-1 combines with J gene TRBJ1-6; TRBD1 matches 12 bases. This CDR3 is built from 13 residues. V gave up 4 bases and J gave up 9 bases; unmatched junction bases: 1. Germline lookup yields CDR1 DFQATT and CDR2 SNEGSKA (reference sequence). CDR3 loop: CSAMGQGASPLHF. CDR3 in DNA: TGCAGTGCTATGGGACAGGGGGCTTCACCCCTCCACTTT.

This CDR3 reads CASSSRRFRDPGRSYNEQFF. The CDR3 bases are TGTGCCAGCAGCTCCCGGAGGTTCCGGGACCCAGGTCGCTCCTACAATGAGCAGTTCTTC. This chain connects TRBV7-6 to TRBJ2-1; D may match TRBD1 or TRBD2 (5 bases each). Germline values: CDR1 SGHVS, CDR2 FNYEAQ. The V end lost 4 bases, the J end lost 0 bases, and 25 bases lay between the germline ends. The CDR3 consists of 20 residues.

This clonotype was found many times. The rearrangement uses TRBV7-2 and TRBJ2-7; 8 bases are shared with TRBD2. The CDR3 covers 14 residues. Germline CDR1 is SGHTA and CDR2 is FQGNSA. V shed 3 bases and J 4 bases; nucleotides not matched to a gene: 5. The CDR3 region is CASSFAGGGYEQYF. CDR3 coding DNA: TGTGCCAGCAGCTTCGCGGGGGGTGGATACGAGCAGTACTTC.